The clone carrying this T cell receptor (beta chain) showed up just once. Its target is not known. Without the conserved terminal phenylalanine or tryptophan, this CDR3 likely stems from a read error. These data come from a study of cytomegalovirus exposure and HLA in healthy donors. Study at large: Of 300 to 500 genotyped donors, around 86% grouped in the Caucasian-associated ancestry cluster. General study results and limits: An observed cluster of highly shared sequence variants was recorded as a likely sequencing artifact. Immune exposure information comprised only CMV serostatus.

Amplification used 60 Vbeta primers and 13 Jbeta primers. Profiling relied on immunoSEQ multiplex PCR, and the TCRdb table lists in-frame clones only, not all of them. The repertoire holds about 100,000 clones, with approximately 80% as singletons. Trimming removed 4 bases at V and 3 bases at J, with 10 bases between. The CDR3 spans 14 residues. In germline, CDR1 is PRHDT, CDR2 FYEKMQ (reference sequence). The sequencing sample was made of PBMCs. This receptor was obtained from a woman in her late teens or twenties in good health and CMV-seronegative. The V call is TRBV13, the J call TRBJ1-5; D remains ambiguous. The CDR3 region is CASSSGFLNQPQHL. The CDR3 bases are TGTGCCAGCAGCTCGGGTTTCCTCAATCAGCCCCAGCATCTT.